Below, one T cell receptor (beta chain) is given with its context. Its antigen is currently unknown. CDR1 is SGHNT, CDR2 YYREEE, per germline (reference sequence). This CDR3 spans 14 amino acids. Deletions cut 0 bases from V and 4 bases from J, with 10 bases between. This entry is derived from a study of cytomegalovirus exposure and HLA in healthy donors. Study-wide results and limits: An Asian-associated ancestry cluster reportedly showed fewer N-insertions than the approximately 620-donor mean in a later analysis. With DRB1 most and HLA-C fewest, TCR association rates differed between HLA loci in a later analysis.

In the PCR, 60 Vbeta and 13 Jbeta primers were used. Clones were read by immunoSEQ multiplex PCR, and TCRdb kept only the in-frame ones, dropping some. The sample lists 120,000 to 150,000 clones, roughly 87% occurring once. The clonotype originates from a young man in good health and CMV-seropositive. The sample taken for sequencing was PBMCs. The genes are TRBV5-4 and TRBJ2-5; D gene unclear. In nucleotides, the CDR3 is TGTGCCAGCAGCTTGGCAAGGTCGGGAGAGACCCAGTACTTC. Its translation: CASSLARSGETQYF. Variable domain in full (rest from reference TRBV5-4 and TRBJ2-5): ETGVTQSPTHLIKTRGQQVTLRCSSQSGHNTVSWYQQALGQGPQFIFQYYREEENGRGNFPPRFSGLQFPNYSSELNVNALELDDSALYLCASSLARSGETQYFGPGTRLLVL.